This T cell receptor (beta chain) is drawn from a study of T cell repertoires in cytomegalovirus infection. The overall study: CMV epitopes, recently identified HLA-C-restricted and well-studied HLA-B-restricted, were used. It can be stated that public TCR beta signatures indicated CMV infection as well as a matching HLA type. Broader study findings: Based on cumulative public TCR beta family frequency, carriers of CMV plus the relevant HLA were identified. HLA-C-restricted CMV clonotypes gave the most frequent clonotype in two of eight donors.

TCRdb re-analysed the reads in MiXCR, keeping a single row per CDR3 protein. The table shows 550,000 to 850,000 distinct CDR3 sequences, with 30% to 40% occurring only once. This clonotype has more than one count but fewer than ten. Its antigen is still unknown. Germline V CDR1 and CDR2: SGHAT, FQNNGV. V was pared by 4 bases and J by 6 bases, with 4 bases of the junction left unmatched. The length of the CDR3 is 15 residues. This clonotype was obtained from a human donor in good health (CMV status not recorded). Some clones in this sample may be carry-over from other donors' samples. Specimen: cultured PBMCs, collected from culture after CMV antigen stimulation. This sequence joins TRBV11-2 and TRBJ2-1; 12 bases are shared with TRBD2. This chain's CDR3 is CASSYRLAGANEQFF. CDR3 sequence (DNA): TGTGCCAGCAGCTATCGACTAGCGGGGGCCAATGAGCAGTTCTTC. Together with reference TRBV11-2 and TRBJ2-1, the CDR3 gives the full variable domain: EAGVAQSPRYKIIEKRQSVAFWCNPISGHATLYWYQQILGQGPKLLIQFQNNGVVDDSQLPKDRFSAERLKGVDSTLKIQPAKLEDSAVYLCASSYRLAGANEQFFGPGTRLTVL.